The 30 T cell receptor beta chains presented below share a single source sample, sequenced in a study of blood T cell repertoires in COVID-19. Sequencing was performed with immunoSEQ multiplex PCR; in TCRdb, only in-frame clones are kept and a portion is missing. This sample has about 240,000 clones; approximately 83% occur once, and the top ten carry about 3.3%. Sequences were obtained from PBMCs or T cells enriched from blood (not recorded which). Source of these receptors: a middle-aged woman with acute COVID-19.

This sequence joins TRBV5-5 and TRBJ1-1; 8 bases are shared with TRBD1. The ends lost 0 bases at V and 1 base at J; junction bases unmatched: 2. CDR1 and CDR2 (germline): SGHKS, YYEKEE (reference sequence). The CDR3 extends over 15 amino acids. The CDR3 reads CASSLATGENTEAFF. The DNA for the CDR3 is TGTGCCAGCAGCTTGGCGACAGGGGAGAACACTGAAGCTTTCTTT. Supplemented by reference TRBV5-5 and TRBJ1-1, the full variable domain reads DAGVTQSPTHLIKTRGQQVTLRCSPISGHKSVSWYQQVLGQGPQFIFQYYEKEERGRGNFPDRFSARQFPNYSSELNVNALLLGDSALYLCASSLATGENTEAFFGQGTRLTVV.

V gene TRBV30 combines with J gene TRBJ1-2, with TRBD1 as a possible D gene (5 bases). CDR3 size: 15 residues. Looked up from germline, CDR1 is GTSNPN and CDR2 is SVGIG (reference sequence). Trimming stripped 3 bases from V and 2 bases from J, with 16 bases between. The chain's CDR3 is CAWSTPRQPNYGYTF. CDR3 DNA: TGTGCCTGGAGCACCCCCAGACAGCCGAACTATGGCTACACCTTC.

The chain has TRBV4-1 and TRBJ2-5, with D hard to call. Trimming removed 0 bases from V and 5 bases from J, with 10 bases in between. The CDR3 has 14 amino acids. Germline V gives CDR1 MGHRA, CDR2 YSYEKL. The CDR3 protein is CASSQDPRMETQYF. CDR3 nucleotides: TGCGCCAGCAGCCAAGATCCTAGAATGGAGACCCAGTACTTC.

The V and J genes are TRBV12-3 or TRBV12-4 and TRBJ1-1; D is perhaps TRBD1 (5 bases). V was clipped by 2 bases and J by 6 bases, with 7 bases between them. The CDR3 loop spans 12 amino acids. The CDR3 bases are TGTGCCAGCAGTTTAATGGGGCCTGAAGCTTTCTTT. Translation gives CASSLMGPEAFF.

CDR3 bases: TGTGCCAGCAGCTCAACTAGCGGGGGGTATACCGGGGAGCTGTTTTTT. It specifies CASSSTSGGYTGELFF. The chain couples TRBV7-6 to TRBJ2-2; 12 bases are a match to TRBD2. The trim removed 4 bases at V and 5 bases at J, leaving 5 bases unmatched. Germline V CDR1 and CDR2: SGHVS, FNYEAQ. This CDR3 is built from 16 residues.

This sequence joins TRBV5-1 and TRBJ1-3; D not certain. Germline V CDR1 and CDR2: SGHRS, YFSETQ. The CDR3 consists of 15 residues. V dropped 0 bases and J dropped 0 bases, with 7 bases sitting between them. The CDR3 is CASSLDPGSGNTIYF. The DNA for the CDR3 is TGCGCCAGCAGCTTGGACCCGGGCTCTGGAAACACCATATATTTT.

The table lists this clone with a count of one. The V and J genes are TRBV19 and TRBJ1-1; D remains unclear. V was cut by 1 base and J by 6 bases, with 9 bases left in between. Looked up from germline, CDR1 is LNHDA and CDR2 is SQIVND (reference sequence). The CDR3 extends over 13 amino acids. The CDR3 DNA follows: TGTGCCAGTAGTATAGGGGAGGACTCTGAAGCTTTCTTT. This encodes CASSIGEDSEAFF.

Worth noting for this clone: In the same sample, other DNA sequences code for this CDR3. The chain couples TRBV7-3 to TRBJ2-1; 13 nucleotides agree with TRBD2. This CDR3 region has 15 residues. V was pared by 2 bases and J by 5 bases, with 0 bases of the junction left unmatched. In germline, CDR1 is SGHTA, CDR2 FQGTGA. CDR3 sequence reads: CASSLGTSGNNEQFF. The CDR3 DNA reads as TGTGCCAGCAGCTTAGGGACTAGCGGGAACAATGAGCAGTTCTTC.

CDR3: CASSLGGFNTDTQYF. CDR3 nucleotides: TGTGCCAGCAGCTTGGGAGGGTTTAACACAGATACGCAGTATTTT. The chain uses TRBV5-8 and TRBJ2-3; D may be TRBD2 (5 bases). The V end was cut by 0 bases, the J end by 2 bases, with 10 bases between. CDR1 and CDR2 (germline): SGHTS, YDEGEE. The CDR3 length is 15 residues.

This rearrangement joins TRBV6-5 to TRBJ1-5; D not resolved. CDR1 is MNHEY, CDR2 SVGAGI, per germline. The length of the CDR3 is 14 residues. V lost 5 bases to trimming and J lost 2 bases, with 10 bases between them. The chain's CDR3 is CASSSSRGNQPQHF. The CDR3 DNA follows: TGTGCCAGCAGTAGCAGTCGGGGCAATCAGCCCCAGCATTTT.

J is TRBJ2-2 and V is TRBV2; possibly TRBD1 for D (6 bases). Germline V gene lookup returns CDR1 SNHLY and CDR2 FYNNEI. The V gene lost 3 bases and the J gene lost 4 bases, with 9 bases spanning the gap. The CDR3 contains 14 residues. Here the CDR3 reads CASSDWGPTGELFF. The CDR3, as DNA: TGTGCCAGCAGTGACTGGGGGCCCACCGGGGAGCTGTTTTTT. Full variable domain (missing parts from reference TRBV2 and TRBJ2-2): EPEVTQTPSHQVTQMGQEVILRCVPISNHLYFYWYRQILGQKVEFLVSFYNNEISEKSEIFDDQFSVERPDGSNFTLKIRSTKLEDSAMYFCASSDWGPTGELFFGEGSRLTVL.

The chain couples TRBV7-9 to TRBJ1-4; D is perhaps TRBD1 (6 bases). This CDR3 contains 15 residues. V dropped 4 bases and J dropped 0 bases, with 9 bases sitting between them. The germline V gene has CDR1 SEHNR and CDR2 FQNEAQ (reference sequence). CDR3 sequence reads: CASSSWTATNEKLFF. The CDR3, as DNA: TGTGCCAGCAGCTCATGGACAGCAACTAATGAAAAACTGTTTTTT.

This chain joins TRBV25-1 and TRBJ2-5, with D possibly matching TRBD1 (6 bases). V was shortened by 1 base and J by 2 bases, with 14 bases between the two germline ends. The CDR3 covers 16 residues. Germline-derived CDR1 and CDR2 are MGHDK and SYGVNS. The CDR3 DNA is TGTGCCAGCAGTGAATCTACAGGGTGGAATCAAGAGACCCAGTACTTC. It is translated as CASSESTGWNQETQYF.

This chain connects TRBV27 to TRBJ2-7, with a possible D match to TRBD2 (6 bases). V lost 4 bases and J lost 4, with 17 bases in between. The germline CDR1 and CDR2 sequences are MNHEY and SMNVEV (reference sequence). There are 15 residues in the CDR3. The CDR3 DNA follows: TGTGCCAGCAGTTCTCCGGGGGAGGTGGTTTACGAGCAGTACTTC. This translates into CASSSPGEVVYEQYF.

The J gene is TRBJ1-2, the V gene TRBV12-3 or TRBV12-4; 9 bases are a match to TRBD1. J lost 13 bases, V lost 5 bases, and 8 bases had no gene match. CDR3 length: 12 residues. DNA for the CDR3: TGTGCCAGCAGTAAGCGGACAGGGGCATCCACCTTC. Translating it yields CASSKRTGASTF.

In this sample, this clone turned up many times. The chain carries TRBV6-5 and TRBJ2-7, with 7 positions matching TRBD2. This CDR3 is built from 15 residues. Trimming took 0 bases from V and 2 from J; bases not matched to a gene: 4. CDR1 and CDR2 from the germline V gene are MNHEY and SVGAGI. The CDR3 DNA reads TGTGCCAGCAGTTACTCGGGCGGGAGTCCCTACGAGCAGTACTTC. Residues: CASSYSGGSPYEQYF.

This clone was detected only once. The chain uses TRBV27 and TRBJ2-2; D is unresolved. Trimming took 3 bases from V and 1 from J, leaving 6 bases between them. This CDR3 has 14 amino acids. Germline V gene lookup returns CDR1 MNHEY and CDR2 SMNVEV (reference sequence). The CDR3 DNA sequence: TGTGCCAGCAGTTTCAGACAGAACACCGGGGAGCTGTTTTTT. Translated, it gives CASSFRQNTGELFF.

The rearrangement links TRBV18 to TRBJ2-7, with TRBD1 matching 8 bases. This CDR3 contains 14 residues. V was clipped by 2 bases and J by 5 bases; unmatched bases: 5. Germline assignment: CDR1 KGHSH and CDR2 LQKENI. The CDR3 sequence: CASSPVNRGDEQYF. DNA of the CDR3: TGTGCCAGCTCACCAGTAAACAGGGGGGACGAGCAGTACTTC.

This chain joins TRBV12-3 or TRBV12-4 and TRBJ1-3, with 7 bases aligning to TRBD1. This CDR3 is built from 12 residues. The CDR3 loop is CASDRRGNTIYF. The CDR3, as DNA: TGTGCGTCGGACAGGCGGGGAAACACCATATATTTT.

This clone was seen just once. V gene TRBV27 combines with J gene TRBJ2-2; TRBD2 agrees at 9 bases. The CDR3 spans 17 residues. Germline lookup yields CDR1 MNHEY and CDR2 SMNVEV (reference sequence). J was trimmed by 7 bases and V by 6 bases; bases with no gene match: 15. The CDR3 region has the DNA TGTGCCAGCAGCTACATTAGCGGGAGTACTGACGGCGGGGAGCTGTTTTTT. This gives the protein CASSYISGSTDGGELFF.

The genes are TRBV7-9 and TRBJ2-1, with TRBD1 identical over 10 bases. The J segment lost 4 bases and the V segment lost 8 bases, leaving 11 bases of the junction unmatched. Germline CDR1 SEHNR, CDR2 FQNEAQ (reference sequence). The CDR3 is 16 residues long. The CDR3 coding sequence is TGTGCCAGCGGACTACGACAGGGGGCAAAGTACAATGAGCAGTTCTTC. Translating gives CASGLRQGAKYNEQFF.

The chain carries TRBV7-9 and TRBJ2-1, with D perhaps TRBD2 (6 bases). The CDR3 is 15 amino acids. Germline values: CDR1 SEHNR, CDR2 FQNEAQ (reference sequence). V was shortened by 5 bases and J by 2 bases, with 13 bases between the two germline ends. The CDR3 coding sequence is TGTGCCAGCAGCATTAGCGGTCCTACCTACAATGAGCAGTTCTTC. Its translation: CASSISGPTYNEQFF.

The V call is TRBV29-1, the J call TRBJ2-2; the match to TRBD1 covers 10 bases. The length of the CDR3 is 14 residues. With 6 bases clipped from V and 5 bases from J, the junction kept 6 bases outside the gene matches. Looked up from germline, CDR1 is SQVTM and CDR2 is ANQGSEA. The CDR3 DNA follows: TGCAGCGTCGACAGGGGGCCAAGGACCGGGGAGCTGTTTTTT. Its translation is CSVDRGPRTGELFF.

The chain joins TRBV3-1 (or the pseudogene TRBV3-2) to TRBJ2-2, with D perhaps TRBD1 (6 bases). The V end was cut by 4 bases, the J end by 2 bases, with 11 bases between. This CDR3 has 15 amino acids. Germline values: CDR1 LGHDT, CDR2 YNNKEL (reference sequence). CDR3 amino acids: CASSPRTVNTGELFF. Written as DNA, the CDR3 is TGTGCCAGCAGCCCCCGGACAGTTAACACCGGGGAGCTGTTTTTT.

This clone was picked up one time. The rearrangement joins TRBV2 to TRBJ2-1, with D perhaps TRBD1 (8 bases). The ends were cut back, 5 bases at V and 3 bases at J, with 14 bases in the middle. The V gene's germline CDR1 is SNHLY and CDR2 FYNNEI. The CDR3 is made up of 15 amino acids. Here the CDR3 reads CASSQTGEGYNEQFF. In nucleotides, the CDR3 is TGTGCCAGCAGTCAGACAGGGGAGGGCTACAATGAGCAGTTCTTC.

This clone was recorded once. This chain uses TRBV21-1 with TRBJ1-5; no DNA check was done on the table's D call, TRBD1. TRBV21-1 corresponds to a pseudogene. The CDR3 has 14 residues. CDR3 DNA: TGTGCCAGCAGCATTCAGGGGTCAAATCAGCCCCAGCATTTT. Translated, it gives CASSIQGSNQPQHF.

This rearrangement joins TRBV6-6 to TRBJ2-2; D is possibly TRBD2 (6 bases). CDR1 MNHNY and CDR2 SVGAGI come from the germline V gene (reference sequence). V lost 4 bases to trimming and J lost 13 bases, with 10 bases between them. The CDR3 is 11 amino acids. CDR3 sequence: CASSSPGALFF. Written as DNA, the CDR3 is TGTGCCAGCAGTTCCCCGGGAGCGCTGTTTTTT.

J is TRBJ2-7 and V is TRBV14; no clear D. Germline loops: CDR1 SGHDN, CDR2 FVKESK. This CDR3 is built from 11 residues. Trimming took 3 bases from V and 2 from J, leaving 2 bases between them. CDR3 bases: TGTGCCAGCAGCCACGCCTACGAGCAGTACTTC. Protein sequence: CASSHAYEQYF. Complete variable domain (other parts from reference TRBV14 and TRBJ2-7): EAGVTQFPSHSVIEKGQTVTLRCDPISGHDNLYWYRRVMGKEIKFLLHFVKESKQDESGMPNNRFLAERTGGTYSTLKVQPAELEDSGVYFCASSHAYEQYFGPGTRLTVT.

The rearrangement uses TRBV7-6 and TRBJ2-7, with D tentatively TRBD1 (6 bases). This CDR3 contains 13 residues. The ends were cut back, 0 bases at V and 4 bases at J, with 7 bases in the middle. CDR1 is SGHVS, CDR2 FNYEAQ, per germline. The CDR3 loop reads CASSLAGQYEQYF. Written as DNA, the CDR3 is TGTGCCAGCAGCTTAGCCGGACAGTACGAGCAGTACTTC.

The rearrangement uses TRBV5-1 and TRBJ1-2; 7 nucleotides agree with TRBD1. The CDR3 is 14 amino acids. V gave up 6 bases and J gave up 4 bases; unmatched junction bases: 9. Germline V gene sequence: CDR1 SGHRS, CDR2 YFSETQ. CDR3 amino acids: CASNPTGPSYGYTF. CDR3 sequence (DNA): TGCGCCAGCAACCCGACAGGGCCAAGCTATGGCTACACCTTC.